The 4 T cell receptor beta chains below all came from one sample that was sequenced in a study of control samples from healthy donors and cancer patients. The assay was immunoSEQ multiplex PCR, and TCRdb's table has in-frame clones only and misses some. The sample consists of 140,000 or so clones, 89% of them appearing once. Sample: blood. These receptors were obtained from a man aged 30 to 45 in good health.

The chain couples TRBV5-1 to TRBJ1-1, with D uncertain. The germline V gene encodes CDR1 SGHRS and CDR2 YFSETQ. The CDR3 is made up of 13 amino acids. Trimming removed 0 bases from V and 1 base from J, with 4 bases in between. CDR3 protein: CASSLAQNTEAFF. The CDR3 coding sequence is TGCGCCAGCAGCTTGGCTCAGAACACTGAAGCTTTCTTT.

The chain links TRBV29-1 to TRBJ2-3, with D perhaps assigned TRBD1 or TRBD2 (6 bases each). This CDR3 region has 14 residues. Germline assignment: CDR1 SQVTM and CDR2 ANQGSEA. V was clipped by 6 bases and J by 1 base, with 14 bases between them. For the CDR3, the DNA is TGCAGCGTCCGGGGGCACAGAGGCACAGATACGCAGTATTTT. Translating gives CSVRGHRGTDTQYF.

The chain carries TRBV30 and TRBJ2-7, with no clear D. Per germline, CDR1 GTSNPN and CDR2 SVGIG (reference sequence). V dropped 0 bases and J dropped 5 bases, with 11 bases sitting between them. This CDR3 is 13 amino acids long. CDR3: CAWSVGQVDEQYF. The CDR3 DNA follows: TGTGCCTGGAGTGTAGGGCAGGTGGACGAGCAGTACTTC.

In nucleotides, the CDR3 is TGTGCCAGCAGCTTATCCGCCCCCAGCAACAATGAGCAGTTCTTC. Its translation: CASSLSAPSNNEQFF. The rearrangement joins TRBV13 to TRBJ2-1; D gene uncertain. This CDR3 is built from 15 residues. CDR1 PRHDT and CDR2 FYEKMQ come from the germline V gene (reference sequence). Trimming pared 2 bases from V and 5 bases from J, leaving 13 bases between.